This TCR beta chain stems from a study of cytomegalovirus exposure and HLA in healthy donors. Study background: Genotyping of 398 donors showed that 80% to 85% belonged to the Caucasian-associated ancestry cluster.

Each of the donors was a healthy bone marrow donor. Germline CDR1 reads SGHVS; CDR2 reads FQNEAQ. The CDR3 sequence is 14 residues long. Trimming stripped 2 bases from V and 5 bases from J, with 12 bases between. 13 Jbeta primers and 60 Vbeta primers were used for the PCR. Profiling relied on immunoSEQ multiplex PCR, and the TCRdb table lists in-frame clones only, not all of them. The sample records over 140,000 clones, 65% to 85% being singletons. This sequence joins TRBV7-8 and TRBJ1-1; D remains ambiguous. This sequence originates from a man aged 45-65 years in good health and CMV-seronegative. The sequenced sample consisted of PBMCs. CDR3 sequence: CASSLSRGRTEAFF. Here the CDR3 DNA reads TGTGCCAGCAGCTTAAGCCGCGGAAGGACTGAAGCTTTCTTT.